The 14 T cell receptor beta chains listed next were all sequenced from one sample in a study of identical twins. MiXCR was run by TCRdb on the 5' RACE reads, yielding one entry per CDR3 protein. The repertoire holds a few hundred thousand distinct CDR3 sequences, with around 8% as singletons. These same records also appear under a second study, on yellow fever vaccine responses in identical twins.

Sequencing was carried out using CD8+ T cells sorted from blood. All receptors derive from a woman between 18 and 29 years old in good health.

In this sample, this clonotype turned up many times. The rearrangement uses TRBV14 and TRBJ2-1; D remains unclear. The CDR3 sequence is 15 residues long. V lost 4 bases to trimming and J lost 2 bases, with 12 bases between them. CDR1 and CDR2 (germline): SGHDN, FVKESK. The CDR3 DNA reads TGTGCCAGCAGCCGACAACACGGAACCTACAATGAGCAGTTCTTC. Its translation is CASSRQHGTYNEQFF.

This clonotype has at least ten counts. This chain links TRBV7-9 with TRBJ2-2; TRBD1 matches 7 bases. CDR1 and CDR2 (germline): SEHNR, FQNEAQ (reference sequence). The CDR3 is 16 residues long. Trimming removed 4 bases from V and 0 bases from J; junction bases left unmatched: 5. CDR3 DNA sequence: TGTGCCAGCAGCTCGAACAGGGGACCGAACACCGGGGAGCTGTTTTTT. As protein: CASSSNRGPNTGELFF.

This clonotype was counted many times. This sequence joins TRBV3-1 and TRBJ2-2; D is ambiguous. The CDR3 spans 12 residues. V was pared by 5 bases and J by 3 bases, with 4 bases between. Germline-derived CDR1 and CDR2 are LGHDT and YNNKEL (reference sequence). The CDR3 region has the DNA TGTGCCAGCAGCTCAGACACCGGGGAGCTGTTTTTT. As protein: CASSSDTGELFF. Based on the CDR3 plus reference TRBV3-1 and TRBJ2-2, the full variable domain is DTAVSQTPKYLVTQMGNDKSIKCEQNLGHDTMYWYKQDSKKFLKIMFSYNNKELIINETVPNRFSPKSPDKAHLNLHINSLELGDSAVYFCASSSDTGELFFGEGSRLTVL.

This clonotype came up many times. This chain links TRBV10-2 with TRBJ2-7, with TRBD2 identical over 7 bases. The CDR3 is made up of 16 amino acids. Unmatched junction bases numbered 10, after V lost 3 bases and J lost 2 bases. Germline CDR1 is WSHSY and CDR2 is SAAADI. CDR3 in amino acids: CASSDPAGGSTYEQYF. CDR3 DNA sequence: TGCGCCAGCAGTGACCCCGCTGGCGGGAGCACCTACGAGCAGTACTTC.

This clonotype was observed a single time. The chain has TRBV7-9 and TRBJ2-7; a weak D match, TRBD2 (5 bases). The CDR3 extends over 14 amino acids. The V end lost 5 bases, the J end lost 3 bases, and 14 bases lay between the germline ends. In germline, CDR1 is SEHNR, CDR2 FQNEAQ (reference sequence). The CDR3 DNA sequence: TGTGCCAGCAGCCCCCCTGTGGCGGGCTACGAGCAGTACTTC. Protein sequence: CASSPPVAGYEQYF.

This clonotype came up a few times. The chain couples TRBV20-1 to TRBJ2-5, with unresolved D. CDR3 length: 14 residues. V was cut by 4 bases and J by 5 bases, with 17 bases left in between. Germline V CDR1 and CDR2: DFQATT, SNEGSKA (reference sequence). The CDR3 coding sequence is TGCAGTGCTAAGAATTTACTTGAGGTGGAGACCCAGTACTTC. The encoded protein is CSAKNLLEVETQYF.

The chain employs TRBV2 and TRBJ2-5; 9 positions agree with TRBD1. Per the germline V gene, CDR1 is SNHLY and CDR2 is FYNNEI. J lost 3 bases, V lost 8 bases, and 13 bases had no gene match. This CDR3 has 16 residues. The CDR3 sequence is CASYGTGRRRKETQYF. In DNA form, the CDR3 reads TGTGCCAGCTACGGGACAGGGAGACGCAGGAAAGAGACCCAGTACTTC.

This rearrangement joins TRBV27 to TRBJ2-5; 7 nucleotides align to TRBD2. This CDR3 has 14 residues. After removal of 6 bases from V and 0 bases from J, the junction contained 4 bases not matched to a gene. Germline assignment: CDR1 MNHEY and CDR2 SMNVEV (reference sequence). The CDR3 loop reads CASSLAAYQETQYF. CDR3 sequence (DNA): TGTGCCAGCAGCCTAGCGGCGTACCAAGAGACCCAGTACTTC.

This clonotype was counted a few times. CDR3 amino acids: CASSEPGLQETQYF. The CDR3 coding sequence is TGTGCCAGCAGCGAGCCGGGCCTCCAAGAGACCCAGTACTTC. This chain uses TRBV7-9 with TRBJ2-5; unclear D gene. The CDR3 loop spans 14 amino acids. Germline V gives CDR1 SEHNR, CDR2 FQNEAQ (reference sequence). The V gene lost 5 bases and the J gene lost 1 base, with 11 bases spanning the gap.

A few counts support this clonotype. The V call is TRBV28, the J call TRBJ1-1; a weak D match, TRBD1 (5 bases). CDR3 size: 12 residues. V was cut by 6 bases and J by 8 bases, with 13 bases left in between. Germline CDR1 MDHEN, CDR2 SYDVKM. CDR3 in DNA: TGTGCCAGCAGCCTCGACAGTCCCGAAGCTTTCTTT. Amino acid sequence: CASSLDSPEAFF.

The gene calls are TRBV6-1 and TRBJ2-6; D is unclear. The V gene's germline CDR1 is MNHNS and CDR2 SASEGT. The V and J ends lost 8 bases and 0 bases respectively, with 11 bases between them. The CDR3 is 15 residues long. The CDR3 here is CASGTSGSGANVLTF. The CDR3 bases are TGTGCCAGCGGAACCTCCGGCTCTGGGGCCAACGTCCTGACTTTC.

Of note for this clonotype: Germline is not matched at one junction end, which may reflect a read error. The chain couples TRBV20-1 to TRBJ2-1, with 7 bases identical to TRBD2. CDR3 length: 18 residues. CDR1 and CDR2 (germline): DFQATT, SNEGSKA (reference sequence). CDR3 in DNA: TGCAGTGCTAGAGACTGGCTAGCGGTAGGGGCGTCCTGCAATGAGCAGTTCTTC. Amino acid sequence: CSARDWLAVGASCNEQFF.

In this sample, this clonotype turned up a few times. The chain uses TRBV20-1 and TRBJ2-1, with 9 bases lining up with TRBD1. There are 12 residues in the CDR3. The germline V gene encodes CDR1 DFQATT and CDR2 SNEGSKA (reference sequence). J was trimmed by 9 bases and V by 3 bases; bases with no gene match: 3. The CDR3 nucleotides are TGCAGTGCTAGGGACAGGGGAAGTGAGCAGTTCTTC. Translated: CSARDRGSEQFF.

The chain couples TRBV28 to TRBJ1-5; the D gene is possibly TRBD1 (6 bases). Germline values: CDR1 MDHEN, CDR2 SYDVKM. The CDR3 covers 14 residues. The V and J ends lost 8 bases and 8 bases respectively, with 19 bases between them. CDR3 nucleotides: TGTGCCAGCCAAAGCCGCACAGGGTTGAAGCCCCAGCATTTT. It yields the protein CASQSRTGLKPQHF.